These 10 T cell receptor beta chains came from one sample sequenced in a study of blood T cell repertoires in COVID-19 (TCRdb year 2020). Library preparation used the immunoSEQ multiplex PCR assay. TCRdb provides this immuneACCESS table in a form limited to in-frame rearrangements. Some clones are lacking; in checked studies, under half of them reflect an unresolved V gene, and why the rest are absent is not known. This sample gives about 150,000 clones in total; 80% to 85% of them show up just once. About 8% of the sample is taken by the ten largest. The specimen sequenced was PBMCs or T cells enriched from blood (not recorded which). These receptors were obtained from a woman between 45 and 65 years old who had recovered from COVID-19.

The table lists this clone with a few counts. This rearrangement joins TRBV12-3 or TRBV12-4 to TRBJ1-2; unclear D gene. V was pared by 5 bases and J by 8 bases, with 6 bases between. The length of the CDR3 is 10 residues. The CDR3 DNA sequence: TGTGCCAGCAGTCCGGGGGGCTACACCTTC. This codes for CASSPGGYTF.

The sample holds a few counts of this clone. The rearrangement links TRBV2 to TRBJ1-1; no firm D call. V lost 4 bases to trimming and J lost 2 bases, with 8 bases between them. CDR1 is SNHLY, CDR2 FYNNEI, per germline. This CDR3 is built from 13 residues. This chain's CDR3 is CASSVTSNTEAFF. The CDR3 bases are TGTGCCAGCAGTGTAACTTCCAACACTGAAGCTTTCTTT.

V usage is TRBV12-5 and J usage is TRBJ2-1, with a tentative D call TRBD2 (5 bases). Between the trimmed V and J ends, which lost 2 bases and 8 bases, there was a span of 13 bases. The CDR3 is 14 residues long. Germline V lookup: CDR1 LGHNT, CDR2 FRNRAP. DNA for the CDR3: TGTGCTAGTGGTTTGTCCTCTAGCTGGGATGAGCAGTTCTTC. This encodes CASGLSSSWDEQFF.

The V call is TRBV11-1, the J call TRBJ1-4, with 7 positions matching TRBD1. Germline CDR1 SGHAT, CDR2 FQDESV (reference sequence). Unmatched junction bases numbered 6, after V lost 3 bases and J lost 5 bases. The length of the CDR3 is 15 residues. CDR3 sequence reads: CASSLTGTANEKLFF. The CDR3 bases are TGTGCCAGCAGCTTGACCGGGACAGCGAATGAAAAACTGTTTTTT.

In DNA, the CDR3 is TGCGCCAGCAGCTTGGTTCAGGGGTATGGAGGCTACACCTTC. It encodes CASSLVQGYGGYTF. The chain links TRBV5-1 to TRBJ1-2, with D maybe TRBD1 (6 bases). V lost 0 bases and J 8 bases, leaving 14 bases between the germline ends. The germline V gene encodes CDR1 SGHRS and CDR2 YFSETQ. The CDR3 extends over 14 amino acids.

The sample holds a few counts of this clone. The CDR3: CSVDFGETQYF. The CDR3 coding sequence is TGCAGCGTTGACTTCGGGGAGACCCAGTACTTC. The rearrangement links TRBV29-1 to TRBJ2-5; no clear D gene. CDR3 length: 11 amino acids. V was pared by 3 bases and J by 5 bases, with 7 bases between. Germline-derived CDR1 and CDR2 are SQVTM and ANQGSEA.

This chain connects TRBV6-5 to TRBJ2-4, with D possibly TRBD1 on 6 matching bases. Germline assignment: CDR1 MNHEY and CDR2 SVGAGI. Trimming left V 5 bases short and J 8 bases short, with 13 bases between. The CDR3 is 13 residues long. The CDR3 sequence: CASSPPGTHIQYF. In DNA form, the CDR3 reads TGTGCCAGCAGTCCACCCGGGACACACATTCAGTACTTC.

The gene calls are TRBV27 and TRBJ2-7, with 8 nucleotides matching TRBD2. CDR3 length: 14 residues. Per germline, CDR1 MNHEY and CDR2 SMNVEV (reference sequence). V trimming: 9 bases; J trimming: 4 bases; junction bases outside the gene matches: 11. The DNA for the CDR3 is TGTGCCAGAAATTCGGCGGGAGGAATGTACGAGCAGTACTTC. Protein product: CARNSAGGMYEQYF.

The chain links TRBV6-2 or TRBV6-3 to TRBJ2-3, with no clear D. The CDR3 runs 12 residues. Trimming pared 2 bases from V and 11 bases from J, leaving 11 bases between. Germline assignment: CDR1 MNHEY and CDR2 SVGEGT. The CDR3 DNA is TGTGCCAGCAGTTACGAAGAGTCAGGGCAGTATTTT. This codes for CASSYEESGQYF.

V gene TRBV10-3 combines with J gene TRBJ1-1; D unresolved. Germline CDR1 and CDR2: ENHRY and SYGVKD. The germline V and J ends were trimmed by 7 bases and 1 base, with 10 bases remaining between them. The CDR3 length is 13 residues. In nucleotides, the CDR3 is TGTGCCATCAAGCGTGATGGGAACACTGAAGCTTTCTTT. Amino acid sequence: CAIKRDGNTEAFF.